Reported below is one T cell receptor beta chain. TCRdb keeps only in-frame clones here, not all; method: immunoSEQ multiplex PCR. The sample lists roughly 93,000 clones, approximately 78% seen once, with about 3.5% in the top ten. There are 14 residues in the CDR3. CDR1 is LNHNV, CDR2 YYDKDF, per germline (reference sequence). With 5 bases removed from V and 3 bases from J, the gap between germline ends came to 14 bases. This sample was included in a study of radiotherapy plus CTLA-4 blockade in lung cancer. J is TRBJ2-7 and V is TRBV15, with a tentative D call TRBD1 (6 bases). The source is a human donor with non-small cell lung cancer who had a partial response to radiotherapy plus ipilimumab. The specimen was peripheral blood, collected from a patient treated with radiotherapy plus ipilimumab. The CDR3 bases are TGTGCCACCAGCCCAAGGACAGCCTACTACGAGCAGTACTTC. It specifies CATSPRTAYYEQYF.